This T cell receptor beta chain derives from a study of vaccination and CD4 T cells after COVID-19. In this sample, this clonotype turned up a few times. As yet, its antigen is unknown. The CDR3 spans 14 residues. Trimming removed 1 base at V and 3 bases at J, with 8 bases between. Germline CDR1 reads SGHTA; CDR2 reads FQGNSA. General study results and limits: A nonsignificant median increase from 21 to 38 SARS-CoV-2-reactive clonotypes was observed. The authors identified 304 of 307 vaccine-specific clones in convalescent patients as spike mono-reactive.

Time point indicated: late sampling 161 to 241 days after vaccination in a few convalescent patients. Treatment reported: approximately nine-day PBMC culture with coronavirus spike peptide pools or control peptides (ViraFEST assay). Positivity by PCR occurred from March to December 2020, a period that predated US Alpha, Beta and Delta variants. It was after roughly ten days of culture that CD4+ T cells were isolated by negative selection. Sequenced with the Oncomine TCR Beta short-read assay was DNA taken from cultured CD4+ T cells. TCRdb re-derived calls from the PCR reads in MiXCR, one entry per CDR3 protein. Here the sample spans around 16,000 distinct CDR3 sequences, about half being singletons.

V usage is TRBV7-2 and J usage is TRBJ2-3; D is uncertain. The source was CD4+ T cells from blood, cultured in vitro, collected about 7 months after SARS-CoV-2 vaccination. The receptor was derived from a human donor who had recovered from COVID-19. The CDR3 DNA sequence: TGTGCCAGCAGCTTAGGTAGGGCGACAGATACGCAGTATTTT. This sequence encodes CASSLGRATDTQYF.